This TCR beta chain comes out of a study of CD8 T cells in ankylosing spondylitis. TCRdb recomputed calls from the 5' RACE reads with MiXCR, one row per CDR3 protein. The sample has under 250,000 distinct CDR3 sequences; about 30% are singletons. General observations from the study: There was a TCR beta motif, made of several highly homologous variants, that appeared characteristic of ankylosing spondylitis blood.

The CDR3 covers 13 residues. The germline CDR1 and CDR2 sequences are DFQATT and SNEGSKA (reference sequence). V lost 2 bases and J 7 bases, leaving 9 bases between the germline ends. On this clonotype itself: Its antigen is currently unknown.

This receptor was obtained from a male donor with ankylosing spondylitis or in good health (not recorded which). V gene TRBV20-1 combines with J gene TRBJ1-6, with D maybe TRBD1 (5 bases). Sequenced material: blood, either unsorted or a sorted T cell fraction (not recorded which). CDR3 DNA sequence: TGCAGTGCTAGACAGGGAGAGAATTCACCCCTCCACTTT. Its translation is CSARQGENSPLHF.